This record covers a single TCR beta chain. The data were taken from a study of blood T cell repertoires in COVID-19. Overall study context: Acute-phase and convalescent COVID-19 samples originated in the United States, Italy and Spain. Sources were T cells, B-cell-depleted T cells, or PBMCs; the material itself was cDNA or gDNA.

Per the original data handling: Reference gene primers were amplified, and this amplification served to estimate nucleated cell counts. Only in-frame clones appear in the TCRdb table, and some are missing; sequencing was by immunoSEQ multiplex PCR. V, J and clone size were drawn from that table, and D and trimming were deduced from the DNA. The table has tens of thousands of clones, 70% to 90% seen once; the top ten hold roughly an eighth. The material sequenced was peripheral blood. This sequence was found in a human donor in a cohort sampled during active COVID-19.

In DNA form, the CDR3 reads TGCGCCAGCAGCTTGGGGCCCAATCAGCCCCAGCATTTT. Translated: CASSLGPNQPQHF. The J gene is TRBJ1-5, the V gene TRBV5-1; D is unresolved. V was pared by 0 bases and J by 3 bases, with 4 bases between. Germline-derived CDR1 and CDR2 are SGHRS and YFSETQ. The CDR3 is made up of 13 amino acids.